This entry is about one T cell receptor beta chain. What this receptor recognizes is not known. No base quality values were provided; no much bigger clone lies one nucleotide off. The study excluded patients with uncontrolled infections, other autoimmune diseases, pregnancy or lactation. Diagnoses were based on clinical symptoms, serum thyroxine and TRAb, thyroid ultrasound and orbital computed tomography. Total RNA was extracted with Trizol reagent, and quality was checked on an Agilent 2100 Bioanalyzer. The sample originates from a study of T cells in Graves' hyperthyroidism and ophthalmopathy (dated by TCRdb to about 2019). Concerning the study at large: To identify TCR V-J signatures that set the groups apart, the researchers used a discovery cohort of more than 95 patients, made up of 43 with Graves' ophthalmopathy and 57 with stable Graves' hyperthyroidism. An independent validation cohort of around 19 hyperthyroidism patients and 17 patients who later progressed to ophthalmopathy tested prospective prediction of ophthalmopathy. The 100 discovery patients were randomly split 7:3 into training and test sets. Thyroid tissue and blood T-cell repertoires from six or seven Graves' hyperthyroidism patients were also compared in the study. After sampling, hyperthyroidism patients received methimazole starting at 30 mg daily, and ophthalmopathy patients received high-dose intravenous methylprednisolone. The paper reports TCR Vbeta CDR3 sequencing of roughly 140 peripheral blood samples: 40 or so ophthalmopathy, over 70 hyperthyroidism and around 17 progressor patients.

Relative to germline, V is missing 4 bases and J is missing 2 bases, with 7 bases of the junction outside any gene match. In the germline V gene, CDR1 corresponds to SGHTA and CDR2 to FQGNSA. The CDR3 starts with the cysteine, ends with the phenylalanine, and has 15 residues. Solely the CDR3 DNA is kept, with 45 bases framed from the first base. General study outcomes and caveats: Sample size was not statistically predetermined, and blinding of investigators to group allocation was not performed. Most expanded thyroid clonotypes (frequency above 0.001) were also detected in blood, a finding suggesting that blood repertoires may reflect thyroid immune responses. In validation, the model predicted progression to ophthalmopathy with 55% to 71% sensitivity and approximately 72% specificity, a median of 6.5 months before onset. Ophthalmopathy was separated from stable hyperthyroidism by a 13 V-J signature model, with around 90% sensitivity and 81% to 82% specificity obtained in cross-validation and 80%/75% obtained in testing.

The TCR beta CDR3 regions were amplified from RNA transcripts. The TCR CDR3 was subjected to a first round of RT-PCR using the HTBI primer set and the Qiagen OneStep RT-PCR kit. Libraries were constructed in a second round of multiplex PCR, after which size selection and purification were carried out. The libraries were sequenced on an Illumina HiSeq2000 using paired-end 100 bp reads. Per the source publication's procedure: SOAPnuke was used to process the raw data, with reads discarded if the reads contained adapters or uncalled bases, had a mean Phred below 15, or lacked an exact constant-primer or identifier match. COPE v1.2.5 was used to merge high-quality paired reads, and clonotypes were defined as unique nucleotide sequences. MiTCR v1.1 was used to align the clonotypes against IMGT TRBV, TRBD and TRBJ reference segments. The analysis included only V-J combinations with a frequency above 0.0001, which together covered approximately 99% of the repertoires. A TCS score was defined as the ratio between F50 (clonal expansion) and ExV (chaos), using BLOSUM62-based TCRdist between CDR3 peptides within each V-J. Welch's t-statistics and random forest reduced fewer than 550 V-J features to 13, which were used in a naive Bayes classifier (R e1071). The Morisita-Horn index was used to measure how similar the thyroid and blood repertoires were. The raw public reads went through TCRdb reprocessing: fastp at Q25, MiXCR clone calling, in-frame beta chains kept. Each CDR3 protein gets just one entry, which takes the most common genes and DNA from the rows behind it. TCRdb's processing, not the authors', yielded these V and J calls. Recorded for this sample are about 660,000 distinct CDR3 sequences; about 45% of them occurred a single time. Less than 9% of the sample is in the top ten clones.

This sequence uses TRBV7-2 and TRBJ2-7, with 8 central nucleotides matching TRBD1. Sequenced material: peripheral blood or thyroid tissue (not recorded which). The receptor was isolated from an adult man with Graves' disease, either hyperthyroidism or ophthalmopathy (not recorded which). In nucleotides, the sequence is TGTGCCAGCAGCTCACCGGGACAGGAAGCCTACGAGCAGTACTTC. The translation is CASSSPGQEAYEQYF.